A selection of T cell receptor beta chains follows, all from one sample in a study. Using its own MiXCR run on the RT-PCR reads, TCRdb lists one record per CDR3 protein. The data show almost 700,000 distinct CDR3 sequences, 14% seen once. The specimen was memory CD4+ T cells from blood. The receptors originated from a female donor in good health, serving as a healthy control. Each CDR3 is given with its conserved first and last residue. Each record gives: V gene, CDR3 protein.

v_call: TRBV15
cdr3_aa: CATSRGTEAFF

v_call: TRBV29-1
cdr3_aa: CSVEMGGESPTF

v_call: TRBV7-8
cdr3_aa: CASSLSSPIYEQYF

v_call: TRBV7-3
cdr3_aa: CASSLDPPSAGGTDTQYF

v_call: TRBV11-2
cdr3_aa: CASSLGFRGHQETQYF

v_call: TRBV6-6
cdr3_aa: CASRPLAGGPSETQYF

v_call: TRBV10-3
cdr3_aa: CAIKGTSGSYNEQFF

v_call: TRBV5-5
cdr3_aa: CASSLGIGGGLAKNIQYF

v_call: TRBV7-9
cdr3_aa: CASSLDGTGKETQYF

v_call: TRBV4-2
cdr3_aa: CASSQGGSGKNEQFF

v_call: TRBV20-1
cdr3_aa: CSAGGAWGSYEQYF